This T cell receptor beta chain was observed in a study of cytomegalovirus exposure and HLA in healthy donors. Findings and caveats of the study: Roughly uniform depth of sequencing across donors was assumed in presence/absence analyses. One cluster of highly shared sequence variants probably arose as a sequencing artifact.

Trimming cost V 5 bases and J 4 bases; bases outside gene matches: 6. Germline lookup yields CDR1 MNHEY and CDR2 SVGAGI. The CDR3 totals 14 residues. Primers included in the PCR were 60 Vbeta and 13 Jbeta primers. TCRdb keeps only in-frame clones here, not all; method: immunoSEQ multiplex PCR. The sample has under 90,000 clones; 75% are singletons. In regard to this clone: Its cognate antigen is unknown.

The genes are TRBV6-5 and TRBJ1-1; the match to TRBD1 covers 8 bases. The sequence was obtained from a man aged 40-49 years in good health and CMV-seronegative. Sequenced material: PBMCs. CDR3 nucleotide sequence: TGTGCCAGCAGTGCCTCAGGGGGCGGCACTGAAGCTTTCTTT. This gives the protein CASSASGGGTEAFF.